The present T cell receptor (beta chain) was sequenced within a study of T cells in Graves' hyperthyroidism and ophthalmopathy. This clonotype has at least ten counts. It was RNA transcripts that yielded the amplified TCR beta CDR3 regions. The HTBI primer set was used in a first-round RT-PCR of the TCR CDR3. From the multiplex PCR reads, TCRdb called clonotypes with MiXCR, one entry per CDR3 protein. Here the sample spans 350,000 to 400,000 distinct CDR3 sequences, about a fifth being singletons. The V end lost 5 bases, the J end lost 0 bases, and 19 bases lay between the germline ends. The CDR3 spans 18 residues. Germline V gene lookup returns CDR1 KGHDR and CDR2 SFDVKD. Uncontrolled infections, other autoimmune diseases, pregnancy or lactation led to exclusion of patients. Together with thyroid ultrasound, orbital computed tomography, serum thyroxine and TRAb, clinical symptoms were used for diagnoses.

The material sequenced was blood. The clonotype originates from a woman aged 18-35 years with Graves' hyperthyroidism. This rearrangement joins TRBV24-1 to TRBJ1-5; a possible D gene is TRBD1 (6 bases). The DNA for the CDR3 is TGTGCCACCAGTGCCCGAAAGAGGACAGCCTATAGCAATCAGCCCCAGCATTTT. Translating it yields CATSARKRTAYSNQPQHF.